The rows below give T cell receptor beta chains drawn from one sample of a study of blood T cell repertoires in COVID-19. The method was immunoSEQ multiplex PCR; TCRdb's version includes in-frame clones alone and lacks a portion of them. This table has 250,000 to 300,000 clones, around four fifths appearing once. Input material: peripheral blood. The receptors originated from a man aged 55 to 70 who had recovered from COVID-19. Each CDR3 is given with its conserved first and last residue. A D gene is named only where the DNA matches it firmly. Not every row has a clone size; where given, it reads once, few, many or a size class.

TGCAGCGTTGTCGGAGGGACTAGCACAGATACGCAGTATTTT,CSVVGGTSTDTQYF,TRBJ2-3,TRBV29-1,NA,NA
TGTGCCAGGCCGGTAGCTTTCTTT,CARPVAFF,TRBJ1-1,TRBV19,NA,NA
TGTGCCAGCTCATCGACAGAAAACTATGGCTACACCTTC,CASSSTENYGYTF,TRBJ1-2,TRBV18,NA,NA
TGTGCCAGCAGGCGGGACAGGGCGACTGAAGCTTTCTTT,CASRRDRATEAFF,TRBJ1-1,TRBV5-4,TRBD1,few
TGTGCCAGCAGCTTATGGGTGGTAGGGGCTCGGTACGAGCAGTACTTC,CASSLWVVGARYEQYF,TRBJ2-7,TRBV7-2,NA,NA
TGTGCCACCAGCAGAGCTAGCGGAAGGTACAATGAGCAGTTCTTC,CATSRASGRYNEQFF,TRBJ2-1,TRBV15,TRBD2,NA
TGTGCCACCGCAGGGGCTAACTATGGCTACACCTTC,CATAGANYGYTF,TRBJ1-2,TRBV24-1,NA,few
TGTGCCAGCAGTTTATCTGGCGGGCTCGAGCAGTACTTC,CASSLSGGLEQYF,TRBJ2-7,TRBV27,NA,once
TGTGCCAGCTCAGGACAGGGAGGCTACGAGCAGTACTTC,CASSGQGGYEQYF,TRBJ2-7,TRBV18,TRBD1,NA
TGTGCCAGCAGTGAATATAAGACAGCGAGCACAGATACGCAGTATTTT,CASSEYKTASTDTQYF,TRBJ2-3,TRBV25-1,NA,NA
TGTGCCAGCAGTGATAGGGGCACCGGGGAGCTGTTTTTT,CASSDRGTGELFF,TRBJ2-2,TRBV6-1,NA,NA
TGTGCCAGCAGCTTGGGGGGACTAGCTTTTAAAAACATTCAGTACTTC,CASSLGGLAFKNIQYF,TRBJ2-4,TRBV7-8,TRBD2,NA
TGCAGCGCCCGCCGGGCTAGCGGGGTGGAGGGACTGACGCAGTATTTT,CSARRASGVEGLTQYF,TRBJ2-3,TRBV29-1,TRBD2,NA
TGTGCCTGGAGTCCAAATCAGTATCAGCCCCAGCATTTT,CAWSPNQYQPQHF,TRBJ1-5,TRBV30,NA,few
TGTGCCAGCAGCCCCAGAGGACAGGGCACAGATACGCAGTATTTT,CASSPRGQGTDTQYF,TRBJ2-3,TRBV28,TRBD1,NA
TGTGCCAGTAGTAGGGACCTCGGCCCGGGAGGATACGAGCAGTACTTC,CASSRDLGPGGYEQYF,TRBJ2-7,TRBV19,TRBD2,once
TGTGCCAAAGGCGGACAGGGGCGAAATGAGCAGTTCTTC,CAKGGQGRNEQFF,TRBJ2-1,TRBV2,TRBD1,NA
TGTGCCAGCAGAGAAACCGCGGAGAGACCTGGAAACACCATATATTTT,CASRETAERPGNTIYF,TRBJ1-3,TRBV2,NA,NA
TGTGCCAGCAGCCCCCTCGGGGTGCCAGAGACCCAGTACTTC,CASSPLGVPETQYF,TRBJ2-5,TRBV4-2,NA,NA
TGCGCCAGCAGCTTGGCCACGGACAGAAAGCAGTATTTT,CASSLATDRKQYF,TRBJ2-3,TRBV5-1,NA,NA
TGTGCCAGCAGTCCAACCCGGACAGGGGGCTACGAGCAGTACTTC,CASSPTRTGGYEQYF,TRBJ2-7,TRBV6-6,TRBD1,NA
TGTGCCAGCACAGTTACCTACGAGCAGTACTTC,CASTVTYEQYF,TRBJ2-7,TRBV2,NA,NA
TGTGCCAGCACAGGGGCAGGGGATTCCACTGAAGCTTTCTTT,CASTGAGDSTEAFF,TRBJ1-1,TRBV4-2,NA,NA
TGTGCCAGCAGTGATCTGGGACGGGGGGCTTCCGGAAACACCATATATTTT,CASSDLGRGASGNTIYF,TRBJ1-3,TRBV2,NA,NA
TGTGCCAGCAGCCCCCTGACAGGCGCCTACAATGAGCAGTTCTTC,CASSPLTGAYNEQFF,TRBJ2-1,TRBV3-1/TRBV3-2,NA,NA
TGCAGCGCCGCGCGGGGGGGAGGCAATGAGCAGTTCTTC,CSAARGGGNEQFF,TRBJ2-1,TRBV29-1,TRBD2,NA
TGTGCCATCAGTGAAAGCGGCAATCAGCCCCAGCATTTT,CAISESGNQPQHF,TRBJ1-5,TRBV10-3,NA,NA
TGTGCCAGCAGCCCATCGACAGGGGGCCCCTATGGCTACACCTTC,CASSPSTGGPYGYTF,TRBJ1-2,TRBV7-9,TRBD1,NA
TGTGCCAGCAGCTTACAACAGGGGGGCTATAGCAATCAGCCCCAGCATTTT,CASSLQQGGYSNQPQHF,TRBJ1-5,TRBV7-8,TRBD1,few
TGTGCCAGCAACCCAGGGAGGGGGTACACCGGGGAGCTGTTTTTT,CASNPGRGYTGELFF,TRBJ2-2,TRBV3-1/TRBV3-2,NA,NA
TGCGCCAGCAGGGCCCCTGAACCTCGGGCAGATACGCAGTATTTT,CASRAPEPRADTQYF,TRBJ2-3,TRBV10-1,NA,NA
TGTGCCAGCAGCCCCTCCCTTTGGACTAGCGGGGGCACAGATACGCAGTATTTT,CASSPSLWTSGGTDTQYF,TRBJ2-3,TRBV3-1/TRBV3-2,TRBD2,few
TGTGCCAGTAGTACCCGAGGGACTCACAATGAGCAGTTCTTC,CASSTRGTHNEQFF,TRBJ2-1,TRBV19,NA,NA
TGCGCCAGCAGCCCGCGGACAGCCACTAACTATGGCTACACCTTC,CASSPRTATNYGYTF,TRBJ1-2,TRBV5-1,NA,NA
TGCAGCGTTGGACAGGCGCGAGAGCAGTACTTC,CSVGQAREQYF,TRBJ2-7,TRBV29-1,NA,NA
TGCGCCAGCAGCCTCCTCGGACCCCGAGCGGGAAGCACCGGGGAGCTGTTTTTT,CASSLLGPRAGSTGELFF,TRBJ2-2,TRBV5-1,TRBD2,NA
TGTGCCAGCAGCTTAGGACAGGACAATCAGCCCCAGCATTTT,CASSLGQDNQPQHF,TRBJ1-5,TRBV7-8,NA,NA
TGCGCCAGCAGAAAAACCATAGCGGGGGGCACAGATACGCAGTATTTT,CASRKTIAGGTDTQYF,TRBJ2-3,TRBV10-2,TRBD2,NA
TGTGCCATCAGGGCGGGCAGGGCTAGCGGAGGGTACAATGAGCAGTTCTTC,CAIRAGRASGGYNEQFF,TRBJ2-1,TRBV10-3,TRBD2,NA
TGTGCCAGCAGCTTCCTCAAGCGCACAGATACGCAGTATTTT,CASSFLKRTDTQYF,TRBJ2-3,TRBV5-6,NA,NA
TGTGCCAGCAGCGATACAGGGGGCACTGAAGCTTTCTTT,CASSDTGGTEAFF,TRBJ1-1,TRBV2,TRBD1,NA
TGTGCCAGCAGCTTAGCGGCCACCGGGGAGCTGTTTTTT,CASSLAATGELFF,TRBJ2-2,TRBV7-9,NA,NA
TGTGCCAGCATCCCCCCGGCAGGGGAGACCCAGTACTTC,CASIPPAGETQYF,TRBJ2-5,TRBV7-9,NA,NA
TGTGCCAGCAGCTCCTTAGCGGGAGGCTTCTACGAGCAGTACTTC,CASSSLAGGFYEQYF,TRBJ2-7,TRBV5-4,TRBD2,NA
TGTGCCAGCAGCACTGACCCGGGACAGGGGTACGAGCAGTACTTC,CASSTDPGQGYEQYF,TRBJ2-7,TRBV9,TRBD1,NA
TGTGCCAGCACCCCGGGACAGGGAGGTTCACCCCTCCACTTT,CASTPGQGGSPLHF,TRBJ1-6,TRBV6-5,TRBD1,NA
TGTGCCAGCACTTTCTCGACTCCTCAACAAGGAAACACCATATATTTT,CASTFSTPQQGNTIYF,TRBJ1-3,TRBV6-6,NA,few
TGTGCCAGCAGCCAAGTCCGGAGCTCCTATAATTCACCCCTCCACTTT,CASSQVRSSYNSPLHF,TRBJ1-6,TRBV3-1/TRBV3-2,NA,NA
TGCGCCAGCAGCCAGGACACGAGCTCCTACAATGAGCAGTTCTTC,CASSQDTSSYNEQFF,TRBJ2-1,TRBV5-1,NA,once
TGTGCCAGCAGTTACGCCTCACAGGTTTACGAGCAGTACTTC,CASSYASQVYEQYF,TRBJ2-7,TRBV6-6,NA,NA
TGTGCCAGCAGCCGCCGGACTAGCGGGGGGACTGACAATGAGCAGTTCTTC,CASSRRTSGGTDNEQFF,TRBJ2-1,TRBV7-8,TRBD2,NA
TGCGCCAGCAGCCCCGGACTAGCGGGGGGTGAGGAGCAGTTCTTC,CASSPGLAGGEEQFF,TRBJ2-1,TRBV5-1,TRBD2,NA
TGTGCCAGCAGTTCCCGGGGAGCGGGCACACAAGAGACCCAGTACTTC,CASSSRGAGTQETQYF,TRBJ2-5,TRBV6-5,NA,NA
TGTGCCAGCAGCGATCTGGGGCGGACGAACCAAGAGACCCAGTACTTC,CASSDLGRTNQETQYF,TRBJ2-5,TRBV9,NA,NA
TGCGCCAGCAGCTCAGGACAGGGAGTAACATCCTACGAGCAGTACTTC,CASSSGQGVTSYEQYF,TRBJ2-7,TRBV5-1,TRBD1,NA
TGTGCCAGCCAAACAGGGAGCTATGGCTACACCTTC,CASQTGSYGYTF,TRBJ1-2,TRBV6-5,NA,NA
TGTGCCAGCAATTTGGCGGGAGCCTACGAGCAGTACTTC,CASNLAGAYEQYF,TRBJ2-7,TRBV12-3/TRBV12-4,TRBD2,NA
TGTGCCATCAGGGAGGACAGAAGGCTCCACTTT,CAIREDRRLHF,TRBJ1-6,TRBV10-3,NA,NA